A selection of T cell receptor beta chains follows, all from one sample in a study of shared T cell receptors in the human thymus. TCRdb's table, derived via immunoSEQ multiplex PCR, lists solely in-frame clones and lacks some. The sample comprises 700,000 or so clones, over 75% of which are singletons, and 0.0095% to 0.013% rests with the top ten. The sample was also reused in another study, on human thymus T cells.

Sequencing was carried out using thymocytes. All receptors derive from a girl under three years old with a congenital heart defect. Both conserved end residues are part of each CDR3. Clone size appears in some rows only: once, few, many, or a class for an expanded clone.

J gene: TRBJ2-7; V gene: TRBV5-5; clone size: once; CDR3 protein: CASSLGFSSYEQYF
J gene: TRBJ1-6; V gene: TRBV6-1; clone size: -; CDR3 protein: CASSQGQVKLNSPLHF
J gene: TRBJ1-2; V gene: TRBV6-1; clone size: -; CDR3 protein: CASGKTGYNYGYTF
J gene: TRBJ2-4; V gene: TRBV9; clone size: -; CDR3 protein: CASSAQGAPGNIQYF
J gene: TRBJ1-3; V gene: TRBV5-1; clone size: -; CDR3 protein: CASSLAPRRNTIYF
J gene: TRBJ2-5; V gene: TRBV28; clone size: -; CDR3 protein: CASWGRGKTQYF
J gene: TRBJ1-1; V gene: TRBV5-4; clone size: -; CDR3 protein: CASSFGTGGAGTEAFF
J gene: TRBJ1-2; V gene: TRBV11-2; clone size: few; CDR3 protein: CASSLVQGVGYTF
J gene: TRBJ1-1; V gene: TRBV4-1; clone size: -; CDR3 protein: CASSQHRDSTEAFF
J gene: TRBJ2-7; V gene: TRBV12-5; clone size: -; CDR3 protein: CASGAGEGGPPYEQYF
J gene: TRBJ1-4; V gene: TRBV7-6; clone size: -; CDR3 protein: CASSPRQGFVEKLFF
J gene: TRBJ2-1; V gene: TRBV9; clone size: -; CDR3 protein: CASSVVVAGETEQFF
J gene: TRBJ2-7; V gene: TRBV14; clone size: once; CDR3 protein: CASSSRSYEQYF
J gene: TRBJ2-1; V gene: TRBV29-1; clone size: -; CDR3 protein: CSVTNRDRESSYNEQFF
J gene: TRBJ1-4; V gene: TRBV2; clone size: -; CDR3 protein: CASREKTAATNEKLFF
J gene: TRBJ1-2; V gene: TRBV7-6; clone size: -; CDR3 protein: CASSLRQGRVGGYTF
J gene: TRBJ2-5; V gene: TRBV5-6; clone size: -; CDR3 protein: CASTSAGGPGETQYF
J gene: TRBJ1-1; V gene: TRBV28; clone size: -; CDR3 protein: CASSRGGNTEAFF
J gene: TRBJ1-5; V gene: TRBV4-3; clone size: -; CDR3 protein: CASSQGWGRGKHSNQPQHF
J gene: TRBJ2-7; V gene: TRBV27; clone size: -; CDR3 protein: CASSPEGQGTHEQYF
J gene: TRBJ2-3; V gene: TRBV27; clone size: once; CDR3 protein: CASSLRVGASGCTDTQYF
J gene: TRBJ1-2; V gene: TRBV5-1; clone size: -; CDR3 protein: CASSLAGTASYGYTF
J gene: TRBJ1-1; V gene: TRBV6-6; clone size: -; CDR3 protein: CASSYEGPFLNTEAFF
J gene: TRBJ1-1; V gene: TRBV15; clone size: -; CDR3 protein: CATSRDWRTGWKRLKNTEAFF
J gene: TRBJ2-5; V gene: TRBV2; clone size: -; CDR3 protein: CASRNRGGETQYF
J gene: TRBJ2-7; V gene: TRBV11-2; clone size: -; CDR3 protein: CASSFSDRVNSYEQYF
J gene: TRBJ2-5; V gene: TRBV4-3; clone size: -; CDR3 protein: CASSQMPKRGGRETQYF
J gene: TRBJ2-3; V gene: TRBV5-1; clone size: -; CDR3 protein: CASSLGWRGYTDTQYF
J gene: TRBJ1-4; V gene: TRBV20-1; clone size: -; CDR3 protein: CSARVREKLFF